The clone carrying this T cell receptor (beta chain) has a single count. The sample comes from a study of blood T cell repertoires in COVID-19. Germline V gene sequence: CDR1 LGHNA, CDR2 YSLEER. Between the trimmed V and J ends, which lost 6 bases and 5 bases, there was a span of 19 bases. CDR3 length: 15 residues. Clinical history as reported by participants underpinned cohort assignment. Using immunoSEQ multiplex PCR, the repertoire was profiled, and TCRdb retains in-frame clones only, with some absent. The sample shows about 220,000 clones, 82% of them seen only once. J is TRBJ1-1 and V is TRBV4-3, with D tentatively TRBD1 (6 bases). The sequenced sample was PBMCs or T cells enriched from blood (not recorded which). This TCR came from a woman aged 60-75 years who had recovered from COVID-19. CDR3 DNA: TGCGCCAGCAGGCGTAAACAGGGACGAGGTACTGAAGCTTTCTTT. Its protein is CASRRKQGRGTEAFF.